This T cell receptor beta chain was profiled in a study of PD-1 blockade in classical Hodgkin lymphoma. The data were produced by immunoSEQ multiplex PCR, yet TCRdb's version contains in-frame clones alone and is incomplete. The profile covers roughly 150,000 clones, with under 85% appearing a single time and about 9.2% taken by the ten largest. Autologous stem cell transplantation was followed by relapse in every patient, and brentuximab vedotin exposure varied. The trim removed 2 bases at V and 5 bases at J, leaving 3 bases unmatched. CDR1 is SGHTA and CDR2 is FQGTGA in the germline V gene. The CDR3 length is 15 residues.

The specimen was peripheral blood mononuclear cells (PBMCs), collected before the second cycle of nivolumab. This clonotype originated in a human donor with classical Hodgkin lymphoma. The chain recombines TRBV7-3 with TRBJ2-5, with 12 bases that match TRBD2. The chain's CDR3 is CASSLLAGGPETQYF. The CDR3 region has the DNA TGTGCCAGCAGCTTACTAGCGGGGGGGCCTGAGACCCAGTACTTC.